This T cell receptor beta chain was recovered during a study of regulatory T cells in long-lasting Graves disease. Ten or more counts support this clonotype. Its antigen remains unidentified. Per germline, CDR1 MNHEY and CDR2 SMNVEV (reference sequence). The CDR3 extends over 17 amino acids. V was pared by 0 bases and J by 4 bases, with 18 bases between. The authors built TCR beta libraries using iRepertoire HTBI primers and Arm-PCR of CDR3 regions. TCRdb ran MiXCR on the multiplex PCR reads and lists one entry per CDR3 protein. The sample consists of hundreds of thousands of distinct CDR3 sequences, 16% of them appearing once. Study-level points and caveats: Favored gene segments in persistent disease were TRBV28, TRBJ1-2 and TRBJ2-5.

This sample's time point: newly diagnosed GD, antithyroid drugs for less than 3 months. Extracted RNA from PBMCs served as the source of the TCR library. In addition, the sample was reused for a study of T cells in Graves' hyperthyroidism and ophthalmopathy. That investigation notes: Exclusion of patients followed from uncontrolled infection, other autoimmune disease, pregnancy or lactation. An initial round of RT-PCR targeting the TCR CDR3 relied on the HTBI primer set.

Source: peripheral blood mononuclear cells (PBMCs), taken at new diagnosis, from a patient treated with antithyroid drugs. This TCR came from a man aged 35 to 55 with Graves disease. The chain uses TRBV27 and TRBJ1-1; D perhaps matches TRBD1 (6 bases). The CDR3 DNA sequence: TGTGCCAGCAGTTTATCGAAGGACAGTGGCCTTCCCACTGAAGCTTTCTTT. Protein: CASSLSKDSGLPTEAFF.